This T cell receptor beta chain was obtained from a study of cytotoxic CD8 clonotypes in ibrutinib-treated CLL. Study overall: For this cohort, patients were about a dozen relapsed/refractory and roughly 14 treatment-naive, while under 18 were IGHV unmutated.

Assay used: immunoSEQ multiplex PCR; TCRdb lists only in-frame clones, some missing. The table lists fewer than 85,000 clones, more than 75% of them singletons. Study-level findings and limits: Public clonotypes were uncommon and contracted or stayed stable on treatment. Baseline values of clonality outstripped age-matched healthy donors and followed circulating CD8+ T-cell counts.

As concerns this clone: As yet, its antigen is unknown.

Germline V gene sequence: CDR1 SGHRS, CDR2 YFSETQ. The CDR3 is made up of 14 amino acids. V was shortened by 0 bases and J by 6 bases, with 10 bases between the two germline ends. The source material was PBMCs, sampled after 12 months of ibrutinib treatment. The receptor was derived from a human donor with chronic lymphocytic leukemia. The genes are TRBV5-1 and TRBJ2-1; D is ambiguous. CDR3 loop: CASSLVVAGNEQFF. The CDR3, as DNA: TGCGCCAGCAGCTTGGTAGTAGCCGGCAATGAGCAGTTCTTC.